This passage covers 20 T cell receptor beta chains from one sample sequenced in a study of blood T cell repertoires in COVID-19. Assay used: immunoSEQ multiplex PCR; TCRdb lists only in-frame clones, some missing. The table has fewer than 250,000 clones, almost 85% seen once; the top ten hold 1.5% to 2%. Sequencing used peripheral blood. The receptors were sampled from a woman aged 80 or over with acute or convalescent COVID-19.

This sequence joins TRBV29-1 and TRBJ2-1, with 11 bases fitting TRBD2. CDR3 length: 14 residues. The germline CDR1 and CDR2 sequences are SQVTM and ANQGSEA. CDR3 sequence: CSATGTSGYNEQFF. CDR3 bases: TGCAGTGCGACCGGGACTAGCGGATACAATGAGCAGTTCTTC.

The gene calls are TRBV30 and TRBJ1-4; 8 positions match TRBD1. The CDR3 runs to 15 residues. The ends lost 3 bases at V and 8 bases at J; junction bases unmatched: 11. Germline V gene data show CDR1 as GTSNPN and CDR2 as SVGIG (reference sequence). Here the CDR3 DNA reads TGTGCCTGGAGCATTGGGGGGACAGGCATAGAAAAACTGTTTTTT. Translation: CAWSIGGTGIEKLFF.

As concerns this clone: The identical CDR3 is also encoded by other nucleotide sequences in the sample. The J gene is TRBJ2-2, the V gene TRBV24-1; tentative D call: TRBD1 (6 bases). V lost 3 bases, J lost 2 bases, and 9 bases lay in between. CDR3 size: 15 residues. Germline CDR1 reads KGHDR; CDR2 reads SFDVKD. The CDR3 loop is CATSDPGQNTGELFF. CDR3 nucleotide sequence: TGTGCCACCAGTGATCCGGGACAAAACACCGGGGAGCTGTTTTTT.

The rearrangement joins TRBV19 to TRBJ1-2, with D possibly TRBD1 on 5 matching bases. Germline V CDR1 and CDR2: LNHDA, SQIVND (reference sequence). Between the trimmed V and J ends, which lost 4 bases and 0 bases, there was a span of 15 bases. There are 16 residues in the CDR3. The CDR3 reads CASSRRTRDANYGYTF. The CDR3 nucleotides read TGTGCCAGTAGTAGAAGGACGCGGGACGCTAACTATGGCTACACCTTC.

The rearrangement joins TRBV5-6 to TRBJ2-3, with a tentative D call TRBD1 (6 bases). This CDR3 has 16 residues. The ends were cut back, 2 bases at V and 2 bases at J, with 15 bases in the middle. Germline CDR1 SGHDT, CDR2 YYEEEE. The CDR3 reads CASSFRQVPLTDTQYF. The CDR3 nucleotides read TGTGCCAGCAGCTTCAGACAGGTACCCCTCACAGATACGCAGTATTTT. Combining the CDR3 with reference TRBV5-6 and TRBJ2-3 gives the whole variable domain DAGVTQSPTHLIKTRGQQVTLRCSPKSGHDTVSWYQQALGQGPQFIFQYYEEEERQRGNFPDRFSGHQFPNYSSELNVNALLLGDSALYLCASSFRQVPLTDTQYFGPGTRLTVL.

This chain links TRBV29-1 with TRBJ2-7; 11 bases agree with TRBD2. J lost 3 bases, V lost 7 bases, and 14 bases had no gene match. CDR1 SQVTM and CDR2 ANQGSEA come from the germline V gene. CDR3 length equals 16 residues. The CDR3 nucleotides read TGCAGCGCCCTCCTCCCCGGGACTAGCGGATTCTACGAGCAGTACTTC. Its translation is CSALLPGTSGFYEQYF.

The genes are TRBV6-2 or TRBV6-3 and TRBJ2-2, with D unresolved. Germline CDR1 MNHEY, CDR2 SVGEGT. This CDR3 has 14 amino acids. Trimming took off 2 bases at V and 6 bases at J, with 10 bases between the two ends. The CDR3 coding sequence is TGTGCCAGCAGTTACCCGGTCCATTCCGGGGAGCTGTTTTTT. Residues: CASSYPVHSGELFF.

The rearrangement joins TRBV5-4 to TRBJ1-2, with 7 bases aligning to TRBD1. V shed 4 bases and J 2 bases; nucleotides not matched to a gene: 5. Germline V gene data show CDR1 as SGHNT and CDR2 as YYREEE (reference sequence). This CDR3 spans 14 amino acids. The CDR3, as DNA: TGTGCCAGCAGCCCTGGACAGGCCAACTATGGCTACACCTTC. Translated, it gives CASSPGQANYGYTF.

The chain has TRBV6-5 and TRBJ1-1; D unresolved. The CDR3 runs to 15 residues. Germline CDR1 MNHEY, CDR2 SVGAGI. Trimming shortened V by 6 bases and J by 5 bases, and 19 bases separated the two germline ends. CDR3 in DNA: TGTGCCAGCAGACACACACTGGCCCCCGGGACTGAAGCTTTCTTT. The encoded protein is CASRHTLAPGTEAFF.

This clone has a handful of counts. The chain couples TRBV5-1 to TRBJ1-5; 8 nucleotides agree with TRBD1. Trimming took 0 bases from V and 7 from J; bases not matched to a gene: 9. CDR3 size: 16 residues. Germline V gene lookup returns CDR1 SGHRS and CDR2 YFSETQ. CDR3 DNA sequence: TGCGCCAGCAGCTTGGGTCCCGGACAGGGTGGACAGCCCCAGCATTTT. This translates into CASSLGPGQGGQPQHF.

V and J are TRBV30 and TRBJ1-1, with D hard to call. V gave up 1 base and J gave up 1 base, with 7 bases separating them. The CDR3 is made up of 13 amino acids. CDR1 is GTSNPN, CDR2 SVGIG, per germline (reference sequence). The DNA of the CDR3 is TGTGCCTGGAGTGGATACACGAACACTGAAGCTTTCTTT. This sequence encodes CAWSGYTNTEAFF.

The chain recombines TRBV5-1 with TRBJ2-3, with 9 bases that match TRBD2. There are 15 residues in the CDR3. The ends lost 5 bases at V and 1 base at J; junction bases unmatched: 5. Per the germline V gene, CDR1 is SGHRS and CDR2 is YFSETQ. CDR3 loop: CASRLLAGGTDTQYF. The CDR3 nucleotides are TGCGCCAGCAGACTCTTAGCGGGAGGCACAGATACGCAGTATTTT.

This clone came up a few times. The V call is TRBV6-5, the J call TRBJ1-5; no reliable D call. Germline lookup yields CDR1 MNHEY and CDR2 SVGAGI. The germline V and J ends were trimmed by 2 bases and 1 base, with 6 bases remaining between them. The CDR3 sequence is 14 residues long. The CDR3, as DNA: TGTGCCAGCAGTTACGGCAACAGCAATCAGCCCCAGCATTTT. Residues: CASSYGNSNQPQHF.

V and J are TRBV7-3 and TRBJ1-1; no clear D. V was clipped by 4 bases and J by 1 base, with 10 bases between them. CDR1 and CDR2 (germline): SGHTA, FQGTGA. This CDR3 region has 14 residues. The CDR3 nucleotides are TGTGCCAGCAGCTCTGACACAAGGAACACTGAAGCTTTCTTT. It is translated as CASSSDTRNTEAFF.

V and J are TRBV4-3 and TRBJ2-1; 7 bases map to TRBD2. Germline trimming cut 5 bases from V and 7 bases from J; bases unmatched to any gene: 11. The CDR3 length is 15 residues. The germline V gene has CDR1 LGHNA and CDR2 YSLEER. The CDR3 coding sequence is TGCGCCAGCAGCGAGGGCGGGAGAGTTGGGAATGAGCAGTTCTTC. Its translation: CASSEGGRVGNEQFF.

The chain carries TRBV3-1 (or the pseudogene TRBV3-2) and TRBJ1-5; D might be TRBD1 (6 bases). The CDR3 runs 16 residues. The germline gives CDR1 LGHDT, CDR2 YNNKEL (reference sequence). V was cut by 1 base and J by 5 bases, with 15 bases left in between. CDR3 amino acids: CASSQGGGRGYQPQHF. CDR3 coding DNA: TGTGCCAGCAGCCAAGGAGGGGGTCGTGGCTATCAGCCCCAGCATTTT.

The chain uses TRBV25-1 and TRBJ1-4; D gene ambiguous. Per the germline V gene, CDR1 is MGHDK and CDR2 is SYGVNS. Trimming removed 4 bases at V and 3 bases at J, with 12 bases between. This CDR3 spans 15 amino acids. The CDR3: CASSVAGTANEKLFF. DNA of the CDR3: TGTGCCAGCAGTGTTGCGGGCACGGCTAATGAAAAACTGTTTTTT.

In this sample, this clone turned up once. The V gene is TRBV28, the J gene TRBJ2-2, with 7 positions matching TRBD1. The V gene end was trimmed by 7 bases and the J gene end by 10 bases; junction bases not matched to a gene: 15. CDR3 length: 15 amino acids. Germline assignment: CDR1 MDHEN and CDR2 SYDVKM. The CDR3 is CASIASPGTDMELFF. The CDR3 nucleotides read TGTGCCAGCATCGCATCACCGGGGACAGATATGGAGCTGTTTTTT.

This sequence joins TRBV7-2 and TRBJ2-7; TRBD2 is a possible D gene (5 bases). CDR1 is SGHTA, CDR2 FQGNSA, per germline. Trimming took 2 bases from V and 0 from J, leaving 11 bases between them. CDR3 size: 15 residues. CDR3 residues: CASSLRRAASYEQYF. The CDR3 coding sequence is TGTGCCAGCAGCTTAAGGCGGGCGGCCTCCTACGAGCAGTACTTC.

The chain is built from TRBV10-3 and TRBJ2-7; 9 nucleotides agree with TRBD2. The CDR3 consists of 14 residues. Trimming cost V 2 bases and J 7 bases; bases outside gene matches: 6. CDR1 and CDR2 from the germline V gene are ENHRY and SYGVKD. In nucleotides, the CDR3 is TGTGCCATCAGTGAGCTAGCGGGACCAGGGGAGCAGTACTTC. It encodes CAISELAGPGEQYF.